This T cell receptor (beta chain) was profiled in a study of T cells in Graves' hyperthyroidism and ophthalmopathy (dated by TCRdb to the late 2010s). For context, the study as a whole: To identify distinguishing TCR V-J signatures, a discovery cohort of 100 patients was used, comprising 40 to 45 with Graves' ophthalmopathy and 57 with stable Graves' hyperthyroidism. Whether ophthalmopathy could be predicted prospectively was tested in an independent validation cohort made up of under 20 hyperthyroidism patients plus 17 patients who later progressed to ophthalmopathy. The 75 to 100 discovery patients were randomly split 7:3 into training and test sets. In addition, the study compared T-cell repertoires in thyroid tissue and in blood from several Graves' hyperthyroidism patients. After blood sampling, hyperthyroidism patients were treated with methimazole at a starting dose of 30 mg daily, and ophthalmopathy patients were treated with high-dose intravenous methylprednisolone. The paper reports TCR Vbeta CDR3 sequencing of fewer than 150 peripheral blood samples: around 45 ophthalmopathy, roughly 74 hyperthyroidism and approximately 17 progressor patients.

This clonotype was seen only a few times. The antigen this receptor binds is unknown. Base qualities are not recorded, but no much larger clone differs from it by a single base. TCR beta CDR3 regions were amplified from RNA transcripts. A first-round RT-PCR of the TCR CDR3 used the HTBI primer set with the Qiagen OneStep RT-PCR kit. Libraries were constructed in a second round of multiplex PCR, after which size selection and purification were performed. The libraries were sequenced on an Illumina HiSeq2000 using paired-end 100 bp reads. Per the original workflow: SOAPnuke was used to process the raw data, removing reads that contained adapters or uncalled bases, had a mean Phred below 15, or lacked an exact match to the constant primer or identifier. COPE v1.2.5 was used to merge the high-quality paired reads, and each unique nucleotide sequence was defined as a clonotype. Clonotypes were aligned to IMGT TRBV, TRBD and TRBJ reference segments using MiTCR v1.1. The analysis was restricted to V-J combinations with a frequency above 0.0001, which together covered 99.2% of the repertoires. A TCS score was defined as the ratio between F50 (clonal expansion) and ExV (chaos), using BLOSUM62-based TCRdist between CDR3 peptides within each V-J. Welch's t-statistics and random forest reduced 500 to 650 V-J features to about 13, which were used in a naive Bayes classifier (R e1071). The Morisita-Horn index was used to measure how similar the thyroid and blood repertoires were. TCRdb ran its own pipeline on the public reads, namely fastp trimming at Q25 and MiXCR clone calling, and kept in-frame beta chains. Rows merge per CDR3 protein into single entries with the most common DNA and genes. Clone size and V and J calls follow TCRdb, not the original study. The table for this sample lists hundreds of thousands of distinct CDR3 sequences; 40% to 55% of them were counted only once. Less than 8.5% of the sample is held by the ten biggest clonotypes.

What the research found in general, with its limitations: A model built on a 13 V-J signature distinguished ophthalmopathy from stable hyperthyroidism, reaching 87.88% sensitivity and approximately 83% specificity in cross-validation and 80%/75% in testing. Most expanded thyroid clonotypes (frequency above 0.001) were also detected in blood, suggesting blood repertoires may reflect thyroid immune responses. In validation, the model predicted progression to ophthalmopathy a median of about 6.8 months before onset, with around 70% sensitivity and about 75% specificity. No statistical method was used to set the sample size in advance, and investigators knew the group allocation.

Any patient with an uncontrolled infection, another autoimmune disease, pregnancy or lactation was excluded. Clinical symptoms, serum thyroxine and TRAb, thyroid ultrasound, and orbital computed tomography formed the basis for the diagnoses. Total RNA was extracted using Trizol reagent, and RNA quality was assessed on an Agilent 2100 Bioanalyzer. Taken from cysteine to phenylalanine, the CDR3 has 15 residues. The DNA shown is the 45-base CDR3, in frame from base 1. Looking up the germline V gene yields CDR1 SNHLY and CDR2 FYNNEI. A distance of 21 bases separates the germline ends of V and J, which lose 5 bases and 8 bases respectively.

The source of this sequence is an adult man with Graves' disease, either hyperthyroidism or ophthalmopathy (not recorded which). The chain is made from TRBV2 and TRBJ1-2, with the D gene call left open. Sequencing input: peripheral blood or thyroid tissue (not recorded which). The DNA sequence reads TGTGCCAGCAGTTACTCGAAGACTGGTTGGGCAGGCTACACCTTC. Its translation reads: CASSYSKTGWAGYTF.